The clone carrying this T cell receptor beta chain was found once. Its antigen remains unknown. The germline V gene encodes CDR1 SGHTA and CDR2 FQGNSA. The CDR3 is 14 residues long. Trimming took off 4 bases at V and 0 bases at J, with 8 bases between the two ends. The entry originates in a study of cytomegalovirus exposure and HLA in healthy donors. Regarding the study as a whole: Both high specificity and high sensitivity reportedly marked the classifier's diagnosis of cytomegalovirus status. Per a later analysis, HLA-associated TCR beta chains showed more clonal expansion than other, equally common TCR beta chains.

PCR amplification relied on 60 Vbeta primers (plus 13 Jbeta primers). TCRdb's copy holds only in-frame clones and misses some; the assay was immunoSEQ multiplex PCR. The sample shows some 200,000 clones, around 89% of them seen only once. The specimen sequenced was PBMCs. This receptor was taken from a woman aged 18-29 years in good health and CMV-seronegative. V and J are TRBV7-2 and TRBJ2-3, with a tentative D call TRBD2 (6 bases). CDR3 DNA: TGTGCCAGCAGCTCCAGCGGGAGCACAGATACGCAGTATTTT. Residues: CASSSSGSTDTQYF.